This T cell receptor beta chain was captured by sequencing in a study of Ad26.COV2.S vaccination and SARS-CoV-2 variants. The germline gives CDR1 MDHEN, CDR2 SYDVKM. Trimming at V came to 6 bases and at J to 1 base, leaving 6 bases not matched to a gene. The CDR3 contains 15 residues. TCRdb's table, derived via immunoSEQ multiplex PCR, lists solely in-frame clones and lacks some. The sample lists roughly 460,000 clones; 70% to 90% were seen once. Treatment described: some 20 received Ad26.COV2.S at low or high dose, single or two shots; about 5 received placebo; per-sample allocation not given. Collection of the samples took place on day 63 after the first injection of vaccine or placebo.

The sequencing here drew on peripheral blood, taken in a trial of Ad26.COV2.S vaccine versus placebo. This receptor was identified in a person between 18 and 59 years old who received the Ad26.COV2.S COVID-19 vaccine or a placebo. The chain recombines TRBV28 with TRBJ1-5; the match to TRBD1 covers 7 bases. CDR3 in DNA: TGTGCCAGCAGAGAGATGGGACAGAGCAATCAGCCCCAGCATTTT. This translates into CASREMGQSNQPQHF.